This T cell receptor beta chain was profiled in a study of graft-versus-host responses after intestinal transplantation. Whole-study context: As for transplant type, recipients had multivisceral, liver-intestinal, or isolated intestinal grafts. Study-wide points: Levels of circulating GvH clones at their peak were associated with early post-transplant HvG declines. The marrow of recipients harbored GvH clones, and ileum or blood showed some of them first.

Sequenced by immunoSEQ multiplex PCR; TCRdb stores in-frame clones only, minus some. The table has tens of thousands of clones, about nine tenths seen once; the top ten hold approximately 1.2%. A note on this clone: Its antigen is as yet unknown.

The CDR3 extends over 12 amino acids. Trimming cost V 5 bases and J 7 bases, with 11 bases left between them. Germline V CDR1 and CDR2: SGHAT, FQNNGV. Specimen: unstimulated CD8+ T cells sorted from spleen or lymph node cells, collected before intestinal transplant. The rearrangement uses TRBV11-2 and TRBJ1-1; no reliable D call. The receptor was isolated from a human donor who received an intestinal transplant. The CDR3 sequence: CASSNTENEAFF. CDR3 in DNA: TGTGCCAGCAGCAACACGGAGAATGAAGCTTTCTTT.